This T cell receptor beta chain was identified during a study of cytomegalovirus exposure and HLA in healthy donors. Across the whole study: Earlier, 117 million unique TCR beta sequences were recovered from about 200 million T cells by an analysis. General observations from the study: It was in a later analysis that TCR association rates were seen to vary by HLA locus, highest for DRB1 and lowest for HLA-C. Fewer N-insertions (relative to the approximately 700-donor mean) were reportedly seen in an Asian-associated ancestry cluster in a later analysis. TRBV6-2, TRBV6-3 and some other V segments were unresolvable in 87-base-pair reads.

Researchers ran the PCR with 60 Vbeta and 13 Jbeta primers. Sequencing was performed with immunoSEQ multiplex PCR; in TCRdb, only in-frame clones are kept and a portion is missing. The sample lists some 79,000 clones, around 66% occurring once. The CDR3 extends over 12 amino acids. Per the germline V gene, CDR1 is MNHEY and CDR2 is SMNVEV (reference sequence). Deletions cut 8 bases from V and 8 bases from J, with 14 bases between. In its sample, this clone was seen a few times. The antigen is undetermined. J is TRBJ2-3 and V is TRBV27; D possibly corresponds to TRBD2 (5 bases). Sequenced sample: PBMCs. The clonotype was recovered from a woman aged 40 to 55 in good health and CMV-seropositive. In DNA form, the CDR3 reads TGTGCCAGCTCCCGTCCTGCGGGTACGCAGTATTTT. It codes for CASSRPAGTQYF.